Below are 9 T cell receptor beta chains sequenced from a single sample in a study of long-term antiretroviral therapy in people with HIV. Run at survey level, the immunoSEQ assay was version v3.0. The data were produced by immunoSEQ multiplex PCR, yet TCRdb's version contains in-frame clones alone and is incomplete. The table includes fewer than 45,000 clones, 70% to 90% detected once. The material was unsorted PBMCs, obtained 2.2 years after starting antiretroviral therapy. The receptors here all came from a man younger than 35 with HIV.

The rearrangement joins TRBV15 to TRBJ1-5; 7 positions match TRBD1. J lost 0 bases, V lost 1 base, and 3 bases had no gene match. Germline V gene lookup returns CDR1 LNHNV and CDR2 YYDKDF (reference sequence). The CDR3 has 16 residues. The CDR3 loop reads CATSRGRDSSNQPQHF. DNA for the CDR3: TGTGCCACCAGCAGAGGACGGGACAGTAGCAATCAGCCCCAGCATTTT.

This clone was found once. The chain joins TRBV5-1 to TRBJ2-7; 12 positions match TRBD2. The CDR3 is made up of 16 amino acids. The V gene's germline CDR1 is SGHRS and CDR2 YFSETQ. Trimming took 2 bases from V and 2 from J; bases not matched to a gene: 5. CDR3 DNA: TGCGCCAGCAGCTTCCGCCTAGCGGGGGGGCCCTACGAGCAGTACTTC. Its protein product is CASSFRLAGGPYEQYF.

The gene calls are TRBV2 and TRBJ2-5, with D perhaps matching TRBD1 or TRBD2 (5 bases each). V was cut by 5 bases and J by 5 bases, with 15 bases left in between. The CDR3 contains 14 residues. Germline lookup yields CDR1 SNHLY and CDR2 FYNNEI. CDR3 coding DNA: TGTGCCAGCAGTCGGGGCATTTTTGGGGAGACCCAGTACTTC. It is translated as CASSRGIFGETQYF.

The V call is TRBV27, the J call TRBJ1-2; D is uncertain. V lost 7 bases and J 2 bases, leaving 8 bases between the germline ends. CDR1 and CDR2 (germline): MNHEY, SMNVEV (reference sequence). The CDR3 consists of 12 residues. CDR3 DNA sequence: TGTGCCAGCATGGGAGGGAACTATGGCTACACCTTC. Its translation: CASMGGNYGYTF.

The chain is built from TRBV19 and TRBJ2-1; a possible D gene is TRBD2 (6 bases). The V end was cut by 1 base, the J end by 8 bases, with 15 bases between. The CDR3 has 15 amino acids. Germline V gene lookup returns CDR1 LNHDA and CDR2 SQIVND (reference sequence). The CDR3 sequence is CASSIGWTTKDEQFF. CDR3 in DNA: TGTGCCAGTAGTATAGGGTGGACTACCAAGGATGAGCAGTTCTTC.

The V call is TRBV6-6, the J call TRBJ2-7; 7 nucleotides align to TRBD1. V dropped 4 bases and J dropped 0; count of bases not matched to a gene: 6. From germline, CDR1 is MNHNY and CDR2 SVGAGI (reference sequence). This CDR3 is 15 amino acids long. The CDR3 DNA follows: TGTGCCAGCAGTTCGCCGGGACAGAGCTCCTACGAGCAGTACTTC. This translates into CASSSPGQSSYEQYF.

The chain is built from TRBV6-5 and TRBJ2-2; D gene unclear. Trimming took 0 bases from V and 8 from J, leaving 4 bases between them. The germline CDR1 and CDR2 sequences are MNHEY and SVGAGI. The CDR3 has 12 residues. CDR3 sequence: CASSYSTGELFF. CDR3 nucleotide sequence: TGTGCCAGCAGTTACTCGACAGGGGAGCTGTTTTTT.

This chain connects TRBV4-2 to TRBJ2-7, with 7 bases aligning to TRBD1. CDR1 is LGHNA and CDR2 is YNFKEQ in the germline V gene. CDR3 size: 12 residues. V shed 6 bases and J 3 bases; nucleotides not matched to a gene: 2. CDR3 loop: CASSTGDYEQYF. In DNA, the CDR3 is TGTGCCAGCAGTACAGGGGACTACGAGCAGTACTTC.

This chain connects TRBV28 to TRBJ1-2, with 10 bases aligning to TRBD1. The CDR3 contains 16 residues. The trim removed 8 bases at V and 3 bases at J, leaving 12 bases unmatched. Germline V lookup: CDR1 MDHEN, CDR2 SYDVKM. The CDR3 coding sequence is TGTGCCAGCCAGGACTATGACAGGGGGCTGGACTATGGCTACACCTTC. This translates into CASQDYDRGLDYGYTF.